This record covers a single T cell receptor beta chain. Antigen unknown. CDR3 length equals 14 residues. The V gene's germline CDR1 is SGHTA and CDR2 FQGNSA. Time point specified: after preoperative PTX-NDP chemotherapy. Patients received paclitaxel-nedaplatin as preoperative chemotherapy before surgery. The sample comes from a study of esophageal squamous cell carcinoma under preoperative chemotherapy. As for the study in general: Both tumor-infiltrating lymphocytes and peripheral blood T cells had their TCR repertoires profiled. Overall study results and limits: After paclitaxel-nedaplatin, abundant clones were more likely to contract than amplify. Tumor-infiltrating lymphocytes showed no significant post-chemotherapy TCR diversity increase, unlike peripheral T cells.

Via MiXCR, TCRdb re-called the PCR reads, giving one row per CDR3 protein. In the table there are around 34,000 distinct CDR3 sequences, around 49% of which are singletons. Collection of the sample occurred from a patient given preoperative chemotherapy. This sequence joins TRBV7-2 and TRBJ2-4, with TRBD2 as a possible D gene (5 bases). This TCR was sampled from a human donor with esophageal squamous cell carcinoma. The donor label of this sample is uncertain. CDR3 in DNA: TGTGCGGGGAGCGAGGTGCGTGAGCAAGGCACCCAGTACTTC. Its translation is CAGSEVREQGTQYF. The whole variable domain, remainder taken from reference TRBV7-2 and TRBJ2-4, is GAGVSQSPSNKVTEKGKDVELRCDPISGHTALYWYRQSLGQGLEFLIYFQGNSAPDKSGLPSDRFSAERTGGSVSTLTIQRTQQEDSAVYLCAGSEVREQGTQYFGAGTRLSVL.